This record concerns one TCR beta chain sequence. The target antigen is unknown. Notes on the study in general: The TCR gene usage of tumor memory CD4+ T cells clustered together with blood and lymph node memory CD4+ cells and with lymph node naive CD4+ cells.

After constant-region reverse-primer amplification, full-length variable regions underwent semi-nested PCR with Nested Universal Primer A. TCRdb used MiXCR to reprocess the 5' RACE reads, holding one entry per CDR3 protein. This sample yields under 65,000 distinct CDR3 sequences, of which roughly 28% are seen a single time; 3% to 4% belongs to the top ten. The source of this sequence is a female donor with breast cancer. The sequencing sample was made of tumor-infiltrating memory CD4+ T cells sorted from the breast tumor. Stated subset: memory CD4+ T cells, CD4+CD45RO+CD25-.

The CDR3 protein is CASSEGFDTIYF. As DNA, the CDR3 is TGCGCCAGCAGTGAAGGGTTTGACACCATATATTTT. The chain has TRBV5-1 and TRBJ1-3; D is undetermined. This CDR3 has 12 residues. Trimming took off 5 bases at V and 8 bases at J, with 11 bases between the two ends. Looked up from germline, CDR1 is SGHRS and CDR2 is YFSETQ.